What follows are 9 T cell receptor beta chains derived from one specimen sequenced in a study of response to subunit inactivated influenza vaccine. TCRdb analysed the RT-PCR reads with MiXCR anew, one entry per CDR3 protein. Of 550,000 to 650,000 distinct CDR3 sequences in the sample, 10% to 15% are singletons; the top ten hold roughly 10%. The specimen was PBMCs from blood, collected on the day of vaccination. Receptor source: a man between 50 and 59 years old who received an inactivated influenza vaccine.

The chain links TRBV6-2 or TRBV6-3 to TRBJ2-5; 10 nucleotides line up with TRBD2. Germline V gives CDR1 MNHEY, CDR2 SVGEGT. V lost 7 bases to trimming and J lost 3 bases; unmatched junction nucleotides: 8. The CDR3 extends over 15 amino acids. In nucleotides, the CDR3 is TGTGCCAGCACCCAAATTAGCGGGGGGAAAGAGACCCAGTACTTC. Amino acids: CASTQISGGKETQYF.

This clonotype was seen a handful of times. The rearrangement joins TRBV10-3 to TRBJ2-6; 8 bases are shared with TRBD1. V dropped 4 bases and J dropped 11; count of bases not matched to a gene: 7. CDR3 size: 14 residues. The germline CDR1 and CDR2 sequences are ENHRY and SYGVKD. Written as DNA, the CDR3 is TGTGCCATCAGTGCTCCGGACAGGGAGGACGTCCTGACTTTC. As protein: CAISAPDREDVLTF.

Concerning this clonotype itself: This clone may be a read error of a much larger clone one base away. The rearrangement uses TRBV12-3 or TRBV12-4 and TRBJ1-1; D ambiguous. V lost 0 bases and J 3 bases, leaving 8 bases between the germline ends. The CDR3 covers 14 residues. This CDR3 reads CASSLAAVYTEAFF. As DNA, the CDR3 is TGTGCCAGCAGTTTAGCGGCAGTTTACACTGAAGCTTTCTTT.

This clonotype showed up just a few times. The chain couples TRBV7-9 to TRBJ1-1; D call uncertain. This CDR3 has 13 amino acids. Trimming stripped 2 bases from V and 2 bases from J, with 6 bases between. The germline gives CDR1 SEHNR, CDR2 FQNEAQ (reference sequence). This chain's CDR3 is CASSLKDNTEAFF. CDR3 DNA: TGTGCCAGCAGCTTAAAGGATAACACTGAAGCTTTCTTT. The whole variable domain, filled in from reference TRBV7-9 and TRBJ1-1, reads DTGVSQNPRHKITKRGQNVTFRCDPISEHNRLYWYRQTLGQGPEFLTYFQNEAQLEKSRLLSDRFSAERPKGSFSTLEIQRTEQGDSAMYLCASSLKDNTEAFFGQGTRLTVV.

This clonotype appeared a few times. CDR3 sequence (DNA): TGTGCCAGCAGCCAGAGGGACCTTGGTACGCAGTATTTT. This translates into CASSQRDLGTQYF. The V and J genes are TRBV3-1 and TRBJ2-3; the D gene could be TRBD1 or TRBD2 (5 bases each). CDR3 length: 13 residues. The V end lost 3 bases, the J end lost 8 bases, and 12 bases lay between the germline ends. Germline V CDR1 and CDR2: LGHDT, YNNKEL (reference sequence).

The chain carries TRBV7-9 and TRBJ2-7; 9 bases are shared with TRBD2. Germline CDR1 SEHNR, CDR2 FQNEAQ (reference sequence). Trimming at V came to 1 base and at J to 6 bases, leaving 7 bases not matched to a gene. This CDR3 has 15 residues. The CDR3 sequence is CASSLDSGGLSEQYF. The CDR3 DNA sequence: TGTGCCAGCAGCTTAGATAGCGGGGGCCTCTCCGAGCAGTACTTC.

The sample holds many counts of this clonotype. J is TRBJ1-1 and V is TRBV5-5; D perhaps matches TRBD1 (5 bases). Germline CDR1 reads SGHKS; CDR2 reads YYEKEE (reference sequence). Between the trimmed V and J ends, which lost 0 bases and 7 bases, there was a span of 10 bases. CDR3 size: 13 residues. The CDR3 loop is CASSLGFGGEAFF. The CDR3 nucleotides read TGTGCCAGCAGCTTGGGTTTTGGGGGTGAAGCTTTCTTT.

The chain employs TRBV4-1 and TRBJ2-7, with TRBD2 matching over 8 bases. In germline, CDR1 is MGHRA, CDR2 YSYEKL. Germline trimming cut 1 base from V and 5 bases from J; bases unmatched to any gene: 10. The CDR3 is 16 residues long. DNA of the CDR3: TGCGCCAGCAGCCAAGGGACTAGCCTAGTGTACGACGAGCAGTACTTC. Its protein is CASSQGTSLVYDEQYF.

CDR3: CASSLEATGASNQPQHF. The CDR3 nucleotides are TGTGCCAGCAGCTTAGAAGCGACAGGGGCCTCCAATCAGCCCCAGCATTTT. This sequence joins TRBV7-8 and TRBJ1-5; 8 bases fit TRBD1. Germline V gene sequence: CDR1 SGHVS, CDR2 FQNEAQ. This CDR3 region has 17 residues. The ends lost 1 base at V and 3 bases at J; junction bases unmatched: 8. Together with reference TRBV7-8 and TRBJ1-5, the CDR3 gives the full variable domain: GAGVSQSPRYKVAKRGQDVALRCDPISGHVSLFWYQQALGQGPEFLTYFQNEAQLDKSGLPSDRFFAERPEGSVSTLKIQRTQQEDSAVYLCASSLEATGASNQPQHFGDGTRLSIL.